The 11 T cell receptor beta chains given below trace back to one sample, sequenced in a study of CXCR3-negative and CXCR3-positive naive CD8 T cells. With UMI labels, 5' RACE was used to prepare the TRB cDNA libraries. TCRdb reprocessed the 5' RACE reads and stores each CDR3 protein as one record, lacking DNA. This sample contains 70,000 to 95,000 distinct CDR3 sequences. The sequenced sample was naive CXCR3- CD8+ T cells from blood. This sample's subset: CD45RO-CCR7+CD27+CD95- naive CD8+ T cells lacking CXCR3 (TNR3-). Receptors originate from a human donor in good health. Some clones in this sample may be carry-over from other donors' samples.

The CDR3 protein is CSVEAGGEDTEAFF. J is TRBJ1-1 and V is TRBV29-1; the D call of TRBD1 rests on TCRdb alone, since no DNA is present to check it. The CDR3 covers 14 residues. CDR1 and CDR2 (germline): SQVTM, ANQGSEA. Full variable domain (rest looked up from reference TRBV29-1 and TRBJ1-1): SAVISQKPSRDICQRGTSLTIQCQVDSQVTMMFWYRQQPGQSLTLIATANQGSEATYESGFVIDKFPISRPNLTFSTLTVSNMSPEDSSIYLCSVEAGGEDTEAFFGQGTRLTVV.

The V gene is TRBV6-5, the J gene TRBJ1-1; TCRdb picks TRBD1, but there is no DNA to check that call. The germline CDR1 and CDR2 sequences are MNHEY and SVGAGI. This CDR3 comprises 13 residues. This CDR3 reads CASSYPGDTEAFF.

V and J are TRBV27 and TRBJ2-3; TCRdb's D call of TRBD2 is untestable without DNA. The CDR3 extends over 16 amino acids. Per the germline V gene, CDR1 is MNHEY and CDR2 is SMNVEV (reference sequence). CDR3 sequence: CASSLMPPQMGDTQYF.

CDR3 region: CASSQDGGQWETQYF. This chain joins TRBV4-1 and TRBJ2-5; TCRdb selects TRBD2, and the lack of DNA leaves this call unchecked. The CDR3 contains 15 residues. Germline lookup yields CDR1 MGHRA and CDR2 YSYEKL.

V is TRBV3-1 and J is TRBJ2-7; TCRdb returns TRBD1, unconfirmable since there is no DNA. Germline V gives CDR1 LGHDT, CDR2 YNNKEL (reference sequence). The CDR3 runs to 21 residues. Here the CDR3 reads CASSQGLIAVGTGTGGNEQYF.

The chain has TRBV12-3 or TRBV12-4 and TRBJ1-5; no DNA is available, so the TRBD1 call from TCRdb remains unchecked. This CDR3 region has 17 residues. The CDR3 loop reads CASSGTGGSVYGQPQHF.

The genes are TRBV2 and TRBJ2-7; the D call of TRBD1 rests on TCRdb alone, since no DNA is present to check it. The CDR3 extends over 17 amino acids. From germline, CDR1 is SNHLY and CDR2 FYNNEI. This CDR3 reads CASSEEGGQGWSYEQYF.

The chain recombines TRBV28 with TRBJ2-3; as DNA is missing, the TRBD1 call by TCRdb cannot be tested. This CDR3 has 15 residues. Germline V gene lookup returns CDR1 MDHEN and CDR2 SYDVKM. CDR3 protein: CASRDRKTSTDTQYF. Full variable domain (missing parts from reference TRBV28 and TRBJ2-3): DVKVTQSSRYLVKRTGEKVFLECVQDMDHENMFWYRQDPGLGLRLIYFSYDVKMKEKGDIPEGYSVSREKKERFSLILESASTNQTSMYLCASRDRKTSTDTQYFGPGTRLTVL.

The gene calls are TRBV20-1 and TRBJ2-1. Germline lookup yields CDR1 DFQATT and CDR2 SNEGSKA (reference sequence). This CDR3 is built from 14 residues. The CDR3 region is CSARIGWGDNEQFF.

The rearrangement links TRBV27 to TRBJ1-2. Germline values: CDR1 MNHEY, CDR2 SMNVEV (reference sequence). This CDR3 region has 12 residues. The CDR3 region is CASSGDNYGYTF.

Here the CDR3 reads CASSVEGTGRRDEQYF. The V call is TRBV5-4, the J call TRBJ2-7; checking the TCRdb D call of TRBD1 is not possible without DNA. The CDR3 is 16 residues long. In germline, CDR1 is SGHNT, CDR2 YYREEE (reference sequence).